The sequence of this T cell receptor (beta chain) was determined in a study of shared clonotypes between healthy human individuals. Original processing methods: ImmunoSEQ supplied junction-only sequences lacking quality scores, so filtering was different. Sequenced by immunoSEQ multiplex PCR; TCRdb stores in-frame clones only, minus some. V and J calls and clone size are as listed in that table; D and trimming were resolved from the DNA. The sample includes approximately 2.3 million clones, 85% to 95% of them seen just once. Germline V CDR1 and CDR2: GTSNPN, SVGIG (reference sequence). This CDR3 is built from 12 residues. V lost 5 bases, J lost 6 bases, and 4 bases stayed unmatched.

The receptor comes from a man aged 18 to 30 in good health. Some clones in this sample may be carry-over from other donors' samples. The sample consisted of naive CD4+ T cells from PBMCs. Subset meaning: CD45RA+ positively selected. This sequence joins TRBV30 and TRBJ1-1, with 9 nucleotides matching TRBD1. The CDR3 bases are TGTGCCTGGGGAAGACAGGGGGCTGAAGCTTTCTTT. This encodes CAWGRQGAEAFF.